This T cell receptor (beta chain) is from a study of STAT5B mutations in CD4+ large granular lymphocyte leukemia. Background on the study: Healthy donors showed HLA-associated enrichment of the CDR3 'QG' motif.

Points on this clone: Its antigen is currently unknown.

Regarding the study as a whole: CD4-sorted patient repertoires seemed more clonal than healthy CD4+ repertoires. Compared with healthy controls (2/35), patient top clones favored TRBV06 (8/27).

Germline V lookup: CDR1 WNHNN, CDR2 SYGVQD (reference sequence). The CDR3 covers 16 residues. Trimming took off 6 bases at V and 0 bases at J, with 16 bases between the two ends. Sequencing was performed with immunoSEQ multiplex PCR; in TCRdb, only in-frame clones are kept and a portion is missing. The repertoire consists of around 50,000 clones, with more than 65% occurring once and the leading ten covering roughly 0.35%. The J gene is TRBJ2-3, the V gene TRBV10-1, with D perhaps TRBD1 or TRBD2 (5 bases each). The receptor was derived from a human donor in good health. The sequenced sample consisted of CD4+ T cells from blood buffy coats. CDR3 nucleotides: TGCGCCAGCAGCCTCCAGGGAGCGGCTAGCACAGATACGCAGTATTTT. Amino acids: CASSLQGAASTDTQYF.